One and the same sample provided the 20 T cell receptor beta chains below, sequenced in a study of cytomegalovirus exposure and HLA in healthy donors. Here immunoSEQ multiplex PCR was the method, and the copy in TCRdb shows in-frame clones only, minus some. The sample holds approximately 59,000 clones, 93% seen once. The source material was PBMCs. The receptors here all came from a woman under 30 in good health and CMV-seropositive.

This clone was found once. The CDR3 reads CASSLIPQGPNYGYTF. The CDR3 nucleotides read TGTGCCAGCAGCTTGATTCCTCAGGGGCCAAACTATGGCTACACCTTC. The rearrangement uses TRBV5-5 and TRBJ1-2, with D possibly matching TRBD1 (6 bases). The germline V gene has CDR1 SGHKS and CDR2 YYEKEE (reference sequence). The CDR3 loop spans 16 amino acids. V was shortened by 1 base and J by 2 bases, with 15 bases between the two germline ends.

The chain joins TRBV4-1 to TRBJ2-6; D remains ambiguous. V was cut by 4 bases and J by 0 bases, with 16 bases left in between. Germline CDR1 MGHRA, CDR2 YSYEKL. CDR3 length: 18 amino acids. The chain's CDR3 is CASSPGRSRSSGANVLTF. CDR3 coding DNA: TGCGCCAGCAGCCCAGGTAGAAGCCGCTCCTCTGGGGCCAACGTCCTGACTTTC.

CDR3 region: CASEGLYEQYF. CDR3 nucleotides: TGTGCCAGCGAGGGACTATACGAGCAGTACTTC. The V gene is TRBV7-9, the J gene TRBJ2-7, with 7 bases lining up with TRBD2. This CDR3 has 11 residues. The germline V gene has CDR1 SEHNR and CDR2 FQNEAQ (reference sequence). With V trimmed by 8 bases and J by 4 bases, 2 bases remained unmatched.

The chain couples TRBV7-2 to TRBJ2-7; possible D gene TRBD1, 6 bases. Germline V CDR1 and CDR2: SGHTA, FQGNSA. Deletions cut 1 base from V and 6 bases from J, with 13 bases between. This CDR3 is 14 amino acids long. The CDR3 region is CASSLGAGAGEQYF. CDR3 bases: TGTGCCAGCAGCTTAGGAGCAGGGGCAGGCGAGCAGTACTTC.

Notes on this clone: The junction and the germline gene differ at one end; a read error may be behind it. The J gene is TRBJ1-1, the V gene TRBV18; 7 bases fit TRBD1. The CDR3 spans 12 residues. Germline CDR1 and CDR2: KGHSH and LQKENI. Here the CDR3 reads CASSPLQGDGAF. CDR3 in DNA: TGTGCCAGCTCACCACTCCAGGGGGACGGGGCTTTT.

A single count supports this clone. J is TRBJ2-1 and V is TRBV28; possible D gene TRBD1, 6 bases. V gave up 6 bases and J gave up 2 bases, with 11 bases separating them. Germline lookup yields CDR1 MDHEN and CDR2 SYDVKM. The CDR3 sequence is 14 residues long. Here the CDR3 reads CASRSRGTYNEQFF. The CDR3, as DNA: TGTGCCAGCAGGTCCAGGGGAACCTACAATGAGCAGTTCTTC.

The chain couples TRBV30 to TRBJ1-3; D is undetermined. With 3 bases removed from V and 4 bases from J, the gap between germline ends came to 4 bases. Per germline, CDR1 GTSNPN and CDR2 SVGIG (reference sequence). The CDR3 contains 11 residues. The CDR3 coding sequence is TGTGCCTGGAGAGCCGGAAACACCATATATTTT. This encodes CAWRAGNTIYF. Full variable domain (missing parts from reference TRBV30 and TRBJ1-3): SQTIHQWPATLVQPVGSPLSLECTVEGTSNPNLYWYRQAAGRGLQLLFYSVGIGQISSEVPQNLSASRPQDRQFILSSKKLLLSDSGFYLCAWRAGNTIYFGEGSWLTVV.

The chain has TRBV11-2 and TRBJ1-4; possibly TRBD1 for D (5 bases). CDR1 is SGHAT, CDR2 FQNNGV, per germline. This CDR3 comprises 17 residues. The V gene lost 4 bases and the J gene lost 0 bases, with 15 bases spanning the gap. For the CDR3, the DNA is TGTGCCAGCAGCTCGCACCAAGGGGTGTCAACTAATGAAAAACTGTTTTTT. Translated: CASSSHQGVSTNEKLFF.

The rearrangement uses TRBV27 and TRBJ1-5; D is perhaps TRBD1 (6 bases). The CDR3 totals 17 residues. Trimming left V 0 bases short and J 0 bases short, with 12 bases between. Germline V gene sequence: CDR1 MNHEY, CDR2 SMNVEV (reference sequence). The CDR3 spells CASSLSRDNYSNQPQHF. CDR3 coding DNA: TGTGCCAGCAGTTTATCCCGGGACAACTATAGCAATCAGCCCCAGCATTTT.

The rearrangement links TRBV4-3 to TRBJ2-2; no definite D call. This CDR3 has 16 residues. Trimming stripped 1 base from V and 1 base from J, with 10 bases between. The germline gives CDR1 LGHNA, CDR2 YSLEER. This chain's CDR3 is CASSQGSPQNTGELFF. The CDR3 DNA reads as TGCGCCAGCAGCCAAGGATCCCCACAGAACACCGGGGAGCTGTTTTTT.

The chain combines TRBV6-4 with TRBJ2-3; D is possibly TRBD1 (6 bases). Trimming took off 3 bases at V and 7 bases at J, with 11 bases between the two ends. The CDR3 loop spans 13 amino acids. Germline V CDR1 and CDR2: MRHNA, SNTAGT. CDR3 bases: TGTGCCAGCAGTGAGAGGACAGAAAATACGCAGTATTTT. Amino acid sequence: CASSERTENTQYF.

This rearrangement joins TRBV4-1 to TRBJ1-5; the D gene is possibly TRBD1 (5 bases). The V gene lost 3 bases and the J gene lost 0 bases, with 12 bases spanning the gap. The germline gives CDR1 MGHRA, CDR2 YSYEKL. The CDR3 is 16 amino acids. This CDR3 is CASSHLWDYSNQPQHF. The CDR3 bases are TGCGCCAGCAGCCATTTGTGGGACTATAGCAATCAGCCCCAGCATTTT.

This clone was seen once. The chain links TRBV15 to TRBJ1-5; 10 positions agree with TRBD1. Germline lookup yields CDR1 LNHNV and CDR2 YYDKDF (reference sequence). The CDR3 covers 15 residues. V was pared by 1 base and J by 7 bases, with 4 bases of the junction left unmatched. CDR3 sequence reads: CATSRVGQGGQPQHF. Written as DNA, the CDR3 is TGTGCCACCAGCAGAGTCGGACAGGGGGGACAGCCCCAGCATTTT.

This chain links TRBV20-1 with TRBJ1-1; D is perhaps TRBD1 (5 bases). CDR3 length: 11 amino acids. The germline CDR1 and CDR2 sequences are DFQATT and SNEGSKA (reference sequence). V was clipped by 5 bases and J by 7 bases, with 11 bases between them. The CDR3 DNA sequence: TGCAGTGCTTGGACAAAGGGTGAAGCTTTCTTT. This encodes CSAWTKGEAFF.

The genes are TRBV19 and TRBJ2-7; D gene ambiguous. The CDR3 consists of 15 residues. Trimming took off 0 bases at V and 9 bases at J, with 18 bases between the two ends. Germline CDR1 is LNHDA and CDR2 is SQIVND (reference sequence). DNA of the CDR3: TGTGCCAGTAGTATAGATCTAGGATCCCTCTCGGGGCAGTACTTC. It translates to CASSIDLGSLSGQYF.

The V gene is TRBV28, the J gene TRBJ1-2; D possibly corresponds to TRBD1 (6 bases). CDR3 size: 17 residues. Per germline, CDR1 MDHEN and CDR2 SYDVKM. With 6 bases removed from V and 0 bases from J, the gap between germline ends came to 20 bases. This CDR3 reads CASRPQPGAGANYGYTF. In nucleotides, the CDR3 is TGTGCCAGCAGGCCCCAACCCGGGGCAGGGGCTAACTATGGCTACACCTTC.

V is TRBV11-1 and J is TRBJ2-5; TRBD1 is a possible D gene (6 bases). The CDR3 extends over 14 amino acids. Trimming removed 8 bases from V and 6 bases from J, with 19 bases in between. The germline CDR1 and CDR2 sequences are SGHAT and FQDESV (reference sequence). CDR3: CASGQTGLGQTQYF. The DNA for the CDR3 is TGTGCCAGCGGCCAAACAGGGCTGGGACAGACCCAGTACTTC.

The sample holds one count of this clone. V is TRBV27 and J is TRBJ1-2; the match to TRBD1 covers 8 bases. Germline CDR1 and CDR2: MNHEY and SMNVEV (reference sequence). The CDR3 runs to 14 residues. Losses at the gene ends were 6 bases for V and 5 bases for J; bases not matched to a gene: 8. The CDR3 region is CASRKTRTGYGYTF. The DNA for the CDR3 is TGTGCCAGCAGGAAGACCCGGACAGGGTATGGCTACACCTTC.

The chain uses TRBV2 and TRBJ2-3; 7 nucleotides match TRBD1. Germline CDR1 and CDR2: SNHLY and FYNNEI. The V segment lost 6 bases and the J segment 2 bases; nucleotides outside the gene matches: 8. The CDR3 has 15 residues. CDR3 nucleotides: TGTGCCAGCAGCGAACAGGGGTTAAACACAGATACGCAGTATTTT. Its protein is CASSEQGLNTDTQYF.

The genes are TRBV7-2 and TRBJ2-3, with 16 nucleotides matching TRBD2. The CDR3 totals 18 residues. Germline assignment: CDR1 SGHTA and CDR2 FQGNSA. The V and J ends lost 5 bases and 1 base, in that order; junction bases with no gene match: 6. The CDR3: CASSPGLAGGRRTDTQYF. The CDR3 nucleotides read TGTGCCAGCAGCCCGGGACTAGCGGGGGGGCGGCGCACAGATACGCAGTATTTT.